These 26 T cell receptor beta chains were sequenced from one sample in a study of T cell clonality in common variable immunodeficiency. Antigen specificity for these receptors is unknown. Clones were read by immunoSEQ multiplex PCR, and TCRdb kept only the in-frame ones, dropping some. The sample includes roughly 34,000 clones, none of them occurring once. Whole-study findings and limits: Reportedly, TCR beta sequences from common variable immunodeficiency showed fewer deletions and N-nucleotide insertions.

Sequencing was performed on peripheral blood mononuclear cells. All receptors come from a human donor with common variable immunodeficiency.

Many counts were recorded for this clone. The read terminates 3 residues ahead of where the CDR3 ends, so the germline J gene completes it. V gene TRBV10-3 combines with J gene TRBJ1-2, with D maybe TRBD1 (5 bases). This CDR3 has 13 residues. V lost 2 bases, J lost 4 bases, and 8 bases lay in between. CDR1 and CDR2 (germline): ENHRY, SYGVKD. Partial CDR3 DNA: TGTGCCATCAGTGAGGACAGATCCTATGGC. This gives the protein CAISEDRSYG. In full, the CDR3 is CAISEDRSYGYTF.

This clone was detected a few times. The read ends 3 residues shy of where the CDR3 ends; the end is completed using the germline J gene. The chain is built from TRBV7-2 and TRBJ1-1, with a tentative D call TRBD1 (5 bases). V was pared by 2 bases and J by 7 bases, with 11 bases between. This CDR3 has 13 residues. Germline V CDR1 and CDR2: SGHTA, FQGNSA. The part of the CDR3 DNA that was read is TGTGCCAGCAGCTTAAAGGCCGACAGTGAA. Translation: CASSLKADSE. The entire CDR3 protein is CASSLKADSEAFF.

This clone was seen more than once but under ten times. The read falls 3 residues short of the CDR3 end, and the missing part is taken from the germline J gene. The chain is built from TRBV7-3 and TRBJ2-7; 12 bases are a match to TRBD2. J gave up 1 base and V 5 bases, and 6 bases lay outside the gene matches. In germline, CDR1 is SGHTA, CDR2 FQGTGA. The CDR3 totals 16 residues. The part of the CDR3 DNA that was read is TGTGCCAGCAGCGCTACCGGGACTAGCGGGTCCTACGAG. Residues: CASSATGTSGSYE. The full CDR3 is CASSATGTSGSYEQYF.

On this clone itself: The CDR3 end is not reached by the read, which stops 3 residues before it; the germline J gene fills it in. This chain links TRBV7-3 with TRBJ1-1; a weak D match, TRBD1 (5 bases). The V and J ends lost 5 bases and 5 bases respectively, with 15 bases between them. Germline V gene sequence: CDR1 SGHTA, CDR2 FQGTGA. The CDR3 has 14 amino acids. The CDR3 spells CASSLGGGRTEAFF. The CDR3 DNA, read in part, is TGTGCCAGCAGCCTCGGGGGGGGACGAACTGAA.

About this clone: The observed sequence ends 3 residues before the CDR3 terminus, with the missing tail filled in from the germline J gene. The chain combines TRBV19 with TRBJ1-5; 7 nucleotides match TRBD1. CDR1 is LNHDA and CDR2 is SQIVND in the germline V gene (reference sequence). The length of the CDR3 is 15 residues. V trimming: 3 bases; J trimming: 4 bases; junction bases outside the gene matches: 6. The DNA read from the CDR3 is TGTGCCAGTAGTATTCAGGGGGAGAGGAATCAGCCC. Translated: CASSIQGERNQP. The entire CDR3 reads CASSIQGERNQPQHF.

This clone showed up just a few times. Read data end 3 residues before the CDR3 end; the end is taken from the germline J gene. V gene TRBV18 combines with J gene TRBJ1-1; TRBD1 is a possible D gene (5 bases). This CDR3 region has 13 residues. V was trimmed by 2 bases and J by 4 bases, leaving 8 bases between them. From germline, CDR1 is KGHSH and CDR2 LQKENI. The CDR3 region is CASSPIRVTEAFF. The CDR3 DNA, read in part, is TGTGCCAGCTCACCAATCAGGGTCACTGAA.

At least ten counts were recorded for this clone. The read terminates 3 residues before the CDR3 end, so the remaining end is supplied by the germline J gene. The rearrangement links TRBV7-2 to TRBJ2-1; 9 positions match TRBD1. CDR1 SGHTA and CDR2 FQGNSA come from the germline V gene. Losses at the gene ends were 8 bases for V and 3 bases for J; bases not matched to a gene: 2. The CDR3 runs 13 residues. CDR3 DNA, as far as it was read: TGTGCCAGCGGGGGACAGGGCTACAATGAG. This sequence encodes CASGGQGYNE. The CDR3 in its entirety is CASGGQGYNEQFF.

In regard to this clone: The CDR3 end falls 3 residues outside the read, so it is completed with the germline J gene. This sequence joins TRBV11-3 and TRBJ1-4; TRBD1 might be the D (5 bases). The length of the CDR3 is 14 residues. Germline V gives CDR1 SGHNT, CDR2 YENEEA. Trimming pared 2 bases from V and 7 bases from J, leaving 11 bases between. The sequenced CDR3 bases are TGTGCCAGCAGCTTATCTGACAGCGTTGAAAAA. Translating gives CASSLSDSVEK. The CDR3 in its entirety is CASSLSDSVEKLFF.

This clone has at least ten counts. The read falls 3 residues short of the CDR3 end, and the missing part is taken from the germline J gene. The gene calls are TRBV19 and TRBJ2-7, with a weak D call TRBD1 (6 bases). Per the germline V gene, CDR1 is LNHDA and CDR2 is SQIVND (reference sequence). V lost 3 bases and J 3 bases, leaving 12 bases between the germline ends. This CDR3 region has 14 residues. The CDR3 spells CASSISQGLYEQYF. The part of the CDR3 DNA that was read is TGTGCCAGTAGTATCAGCCAGGGGCTCTACGAG.

At least ten counts were recorded for this clone. Read data end 3 residues before the CDR3 end; the end is taken from the germline J gene. This rearrangement joins TRBV7-3 to TRBJ2-7; D gene ambiguous. The germline gives CDR1 SGHTA, CDR2 FQGTGA. There are 14 residues in the CDR3. Trimming left V 2 bases short and J 4 bases short, with 12 bases between. The CDR3 DNA, read in part, is TGTGCCAGCAGCTTAGTGGTGGGCGAGTACGAG. Its protein is CASSLVVGEYE. The full CDR3 protein reads CASSLVVGEYEQYF.

Many counts were recorded for this clone. The missing CDR3 end, 3 residues past where the read stops, is filled in from the germline J gene. This chain links TRBV6-2 or TRBV6-3 with TRBJ1-2, with D maybe TRBD1 (5 bases). V was trimmed by 0 bases and J by 5 bases, leaving 19 bases between them. The length of the CDR3 is 17 residues. CDR1 is MNHEY and CDR2 is SVGEGT in the germline V gene. The CDR3: CASSYSWDSLLLYGYTF. CDR3 DNA, as far as it was read: TGTGCCAGCAGTTACTCATGGGACTCCCTGCTACTATATGGC.

This clone was detected a few times. With the read ending 3 residues before the CDR3 end, the germline J gene is used to fill in that end. The chain carries TRBV2 and TRBJ1-5; TRBD1 matches 11 bases. Germline assignment: CDR1 SNHLY and CDR2 FYNNEI. J gave up 6 bases and V 6 bases, and 4 bases lay outside the gene matches. There are 14 residues in the CDR3. The CDR3 reads CASRGTGGSQPQHF. CDR3 DNA, as far as it was read: TGTGCCAGCAGGGGGACAGGGGGGAGTCAGCCC.

The table lists this clone with a few counts. The read ends 3 residues shy of where the CDR3 ends; the end is completed using the germline J gene. V usage is TRBV7-2 and J usage is TRBJ1-3, with a tentative D call TRBD1 (5 bases). Germline V gene sequence: CDR1 SGHTA, CDR2 FQGNSA. V was trimmed by 1 base and J by 1 base, leaving 8 bases between them. The CDR3 contains 15 residues. CDR3 bases read: TGTGCCAGCAGCTTAGGGGGGGGGTCTGGAAACACC. This encodes CASSLGGGSGNT. The entire CDR3 reads CASSLGGGSGNTIYF.

This clone was counted a few times. From the germline J gene comes the end of the CDR3, since the read stops 3 residues before it. This chain connects TRBV5-1 to TRBJ2-2, with D hard to call. Germline V gene lookup returns CDR1 SGHRS and CDR2 YFSETQ. The ends were cut back, 0 bases at V and 3 bases at J, with 12 bases in the middle. This CDR3 has 16 residues. CDR3 sequence: CASSLAPMKDTGELFF. The DNA read from the CDR3 is TGCGCCAGCAGCTTGGCCCCGATGAAGGACACCGGGGAG.

This clone was found many times. Sequencing ends 3 residues short of the CDR3 end; the germline J gene provides the rest. The chain employs TRBV7-2 and TRBJ1-4; D is unclear. The CDR3 has 15 amino acids. Trimming took off 1 base at V and 8 bases at J, with 14 bases between the two ends. Germline CDR1 SGHTA, CDR2 FQGNSA. The chain's CDR3 is CASSLGWVTGEKLFF. CDR3 DNA, as far as it was read: TGTGCCAGCAGCTTAGGGTGGGTTACGGGGGAAAAA.

This clone was observed a handful of times. The CDR3 goes on 3 residues after the read ends, and that part is filled in from the germline J gene. This chain links TRBV7-2 with TRBJ2-1; possibly TRBD1 for D (5 bases). The V gene's germline CDR1 is SGHTA and CDR2 FQGNSA. V lost 5 bases and J lost 0, with 11 bases in between. This CDR3 has 15 residues. The chain's CDR3 is CASSRPGASYNEQFF. Incomplete CDR3 DNA: TGTGCCAGCAGCCGCCCTGGGGCCTCCTACAATGAG.

There are many counts of this clone. The DNA ends 3 residues before the CDR3 does, and the rest of the CDR3 is filled in from the germline J gene. The chain is built from TRBV11-3 and TRBJ1-2; 7 bases are shared with TRBD1. This CDR3 spans 15 amino acids. J lost 4 bases, V lost 2 bases, and 7 bases had no gene match. The germline CDR1 and CDR2 sequences are SGHNT and YENEEA. CDR3 bases read: TGTGCCAGCAGCTTAAGACAGGGCACCGTCTATGGC. This encodes CASSLRQGTVYG. The full CDR3 protein is CASSLRQGTVYGYTF.

The sample holds many counts of this clone. From the germline J gene comes the end of the CDR3, since the read stops 3 residues before it. The chain has TRBV19 and TRBJ2-6; tentatively, D is TRBD1 (5 bases). There are 16 residues in the CDR3. V was cut by 8 bases and J by 2 bases, with 16 bases left in between. Germline loops: CDR1 LNHDA, CDR2 SQIVND (reference sequence). CDR3 region: CASAQSRVAGANVLTF. The CDR3 DNA, read in part, is TGTGCCAGTGCCCAGTCCAGGGTCGCTGGGGCCAACGTC.

The CDR3 is CASRVIAGGETGELFF. Partial CDR3 DNA: TGTGCCAGCAGGGTTATAGCGGGAGGCGAAACCGGGGAG. The rearrangement links TRBV6-2 or TRBV6-3 to TRBJ2-2; TRBD2 matches at 10 bases. The CDR3 end falls 3 residues outside the read, so it is completed with the germline J gene. This CDR3 region has 16 residues. From germline, CDR1 is MNHEY and CDR2 SVGEGT. J lost 5 bases, V lost 6 bases, and 9 bases had no gene match.

There are many counts of this clone. The read ends 3 residues shy of where the CDR3 ends; the end is completed using the germline J gene. V is TRBV19 and J is TRBJ2-3; 9 bases agree with TRBD2. Unmatched junction bases numbered 8, after V lost 4 bases and J lost 0 bases. Germline CDR1 reads LNHDA; CDR2 reads SQIVND (reference sequence). The CDR3 is made up of 17 amino acids. The CDR3 loop reads CASSTSSSGVSTDTQYF. Incomplete CDR3 DNA: TGTGCCAGTAGTACCTCTTCTAGCGGGGTTAGCACAGATACG.

This clone appeared a few times. The read ends 3 residues shy of where the CDR3 ends; the end is completed using the germline J gene. The chain couples TRBV6-2 or TRBV6-3 to TRBJ2-5, with 7 bases identical to TRBD1. CDR1 and CDR2 (germline): MNHEY, SVGEGT. The CDR3 totals 16 residues. J was trimmed by 2 bases and V by 0 bases; bases with no gene match: 6. The covered CDR3 bases are TGTGCCAGCAGTTACTCGACAGGGCCTACACAAGAGACC. It translates to CASSYSTGPTQET. The entire CDR3 reads CASSYSTGPTQETQYF.

The sample holds a few counts of this clone. Coverage ceases 3 residues before the CDR3 finishes, and the germline J gene fills in the end. The chain employs TRBV7-3 and TRBJ2-5; 8 bases match TRBD1. This CDR3 comprises 14 residues. The germline gives CDR1 SGHTA, CDR2 FQGTGA. The V segment lost 4 bases and the J segment 4 bases; nucleotides outside the gene matches: 5. CDR3 sequence: CASSSDRATETQYF. The sequenced CDR3 bases are TGTGCCAGCAGCTCGGACAGGGCGACAGAGACC.

This clone has only a few counts. The sequenced fragment ends 3 residues before the CDR3 boundary, so the rest is inferred from the germline J gene. The chain recombines TRBV7-3 with TRBJ2-1, with 14 bases matching TRBD2. Germline V gene lookup returns CDR1 SGHTA and CDR2 FQGTGA. J was trimmed by 5 bases and V by 4 bases; bases with no gene match: 1. This CDR3 region has 15 residues. CDR3 region: CASSSGLAGDNEQFF. The covered CDR3 bases are TGTGCCAGCAGCTCGGGACTAGCGGGAGACAATGAG.

This clone was observed many times. The read terminates 3 residues ahead of where the CDR3 ends, so the germline J gene completes it. V and J are TRBV7-3 and TRBJ2-4, with 8 bases lining up with TRBD1. This CDR3 is built from 15 residues. The V gene's germline CDR1 is SGHTA and CDR2 FQGTGA. With V trimmed by 0 bases and J by 3 bases, 1 base remained unmatched. The CDR3 loop is CASSLTGQGKNIQYF. The DNA read from the CDR3 is TGTGCCAGCAGCTTAACAGGACAGGGCAAAAACATT. Variable domain in full (rest from reference TRBV7-3 and TRBJ2-4): GAGVSQTPSNKVTEKGKYVELRCDPISGHTALYWYRQSLGQGPEFLIYFQGTGAADDSGLPNDRFFAVRPEGSVSTLKIQRTERGDSAVYLCASSLTGQGKNIQYFGAGTRLSVL.

This clone was picked up many times. The CDR3 goes on 3 residues after the read ends, and that part is filled in from the germline J gene. This chain links TRBV7-3 with TRBJ2-7; D gene uncertain. Germline values: CDR1 SGHTA, CDR2 FQGTGA. V lost 2 bases to trimming and J lost 6 bases, with 5 bases between them. This CDR3 has 11 amino acids. CDR3 protein: CASSLSSEQYF. The part of the CDR3 DNA that was read is TGTGCCAGCAGCTTATCATCCGAG.

This clone came up many times. The read is 3 residues too short to cover the CDR3 end, so that end is filled in from the germline J gene. The rearrangement uses TRBV20-1 and TRBJ2-4; 9 bases are a match to TRBD2. This CDR3 spans 16 amino acids. V lost 0 bases, J lost 1 base, and 4 bases stayed unmatched. CDR1 is DFQATT, CDR2 SNEGSKA, per germline (reference sequence). The sequenced CDR3 bases are TGCAGTGCTAGAGAGGCGGGAGGGCCGGCCAAAAACATT. Its translation: CSAREAGGPAKNI. The CDR3 reads in full as CSAREAGGPAKNIQYF.